This T cell receptor beta chain was recorded in a study of control samples from healthy donors and cancer patients. Method: immunoSEQ multiplex PCR; TCRdb's copy keeps in-frame clones and lacks some. The sample holds some 80,000 clones, over 85% seen once. The CDR3 is made up of 13 amino acids. Germline V gives CDR1 SGHDT, CDR2 YYEEEE. Trimming took 1 base from V and 11 from J, leaving 13 bases between them. The rearrangement uses TRBV5-6 and TRBJ1-5; D ambiguous. Source material: PBMCs. This TCR was recovered from a woman aged 55-69 years with head and neck cancer. DNA for the CDR3: TGTGCCAGCAGCTTGAAAGAAGCAGCGGCCCAGCATTTT. It yields the protein CASSLKEAAAQHF.